These 14 T cell receptor beta chains came from one sample sequenced in a study of PD-1 blockade in classical Hodgkin lymphoma. Each and every patient relapsed after autologous stem cell transplantation, and patients got differing brentuximab vedotin exposure. The data were produced by immunoSEQ multiplex PCR, yet TCRdb's version contains in-frame clones alone and is incomplete. The repertoire holds roughly 150,000 clones, with about 78% as singletons. The sample in question was peripheral blood mononuclear cells (PBMCs), obtained before the second cycle of nivolumab. The source is a human donor with classical Hodgkin lymphoma.

The rearrangement uses TRBV9 and TRBJ2-1; D is ambiguous. Looked up from germline, CDR1 is SGDLS and CDR2 is YYNGEE. Between the trimmed V and J ends, which lost 0 bases and 5 bases, there was a span of 6 bases. The CDR3 is 13 amino acids. For the CDR3, the DNA is TGTGCCAGCAGCGTAGTCGATGACAATGAGCAGTTCTTC. This encodes CASSVVDDNEQFF.

This clone was observed a single time. The rearrangement uses TRBV28 and TRBJ2-5; D is unresolved. This CDR3 has 15 amino acids. Germline V gene lookup returns CDR1 MDHEN and CDR2 SYDVKM. The V end lost 6 bases, the J end lost 0 bases, and 14 bases lay between the germline ends. CDR3: CASSNPPPNQETQYF. The DNA for the CDR3 is TGTGCCAGCAGCAACCCCCCCCCTAACCAAGAGACCCAGTACTTC.

The V call is TRBV10-3, the J call TRBJ1-5, with 8 bases aligning to TRBD1. Germline CDR1 ENHRY, CDR2 SYGVKD. This CDR3 contains 15 residues. V lost 3 bases to trimming and J lost 3 bases; unmatched junction nucleotides: 4. This CDR3 reads CAISDGTGLNQPQHF. The CDR3 nucleotides are TGTGCCATCAGTGATGGGACAGGCCTCAATCAGCCCCAGCATTTT.

This clone was observed a handful of times. The chain couples TRBV18 to TRBJ1-2, with D tentatively TRBD1 (5 bases). From germline, CDR1 is KGHSH and CDR2 LQKENI. This CDR3 is 12 amino acids long. The V end lost 4 bases, the J end lost 6 bases, and 9 bases lay between the germline ends. The CDR3 loop reads CASSQTGDGYTF. The CDR3, as DNA: TGTGCCAGCTCACAAACAGGAGATGGCTACACCTTC.

The chain carries TRBV9 and TRBJ1-4; 12 nucleotides match TRBD1. Per germline, CDR1 SGDLS and CDR2 YYNGEE. The V segment lost 4 bases and the J segment 7 bases; nucleotides outside the gene matches: 5. This CDR3 has 15 amino acids. The CDR3 sequence is CASSPGTGGGEKLFF. The CDR3 DNA reads as TGTGCCAGCAGCCCAGGGACAGGGGGCGGTGAAAAACTGTTTTTT.

This sequence joins TRBV6-5 and TRBJ2-3, with 8 bases identical to TRBD1. This CDR3 spans 14 amino acids. Germline trimming cut 8 bases from V and 1 base from J; bases unmatched to any gene: 5. The V gene's germline CDR1 is MNHEY and CDR2 SVGAGI. CDR3 DNA: TGTGCCAGCGGTTGGACAGGGCGCACAGATACGCAGTATTTT. Its translation is CASGWTGRTDTQYF.

The chain uses TRBV7-2 and TRBJ2-1; TRBD2 matches at 11 bases. The length of the CDR3 is 15 residues. J gave up 9 bases and V 5 bases, and 9 bases lay outside the gene matches. CDR1 is SGHTA and CDR2 is FQGNSA in the germline V gene. DNA of the CDR3: TGTGCCAGCAGCCCAGATAGCGGGGGGGCGAGTGAGCAGTTCTTC. Translation gives CASSPDSGGASEQFF.

The count of this clone is one. The chain links TRBV10-3 to TRBJ2-4, with TRBD2 matching over 12 bases. The CDR3 spans 15 residues. CDR1 and CDR2 (germline): ENHRY, SYGVKD. J was trimmed by 8 bases and V by 4 bases; bases with no gene match: 6. The CDR3: CAISALAGGRDIQYF. The CDR3 DNA sequence: TGTGCCATCAGTGCTCTAGCGGGAGGGAGGGACATTCAGTACTTC.

This clone appeared once. The gene calls are TRBV29-1 and TRBJ2-3; 8 bases align to TRBD1. Germline values: CDR1 SQVTM, CDR2 ANQGSEA. Germline trimming cut 7 bases from V and 0 bases from J; bases unmatched to any gene: 3. The length of the CDR3 is 13 residues. CDR3 loop: CSGGDRSTDTQYF. In DNA form, the CDR3 reads TGCAGCGGGGGGGACAGGAGCACAGATACGCAGTATTTT.

The CDR3 sequence is CATTPSGRATDTQYF. CDR3 nucleotide sequence: TGTGCCACCACTCCTAGCGGGAGGGCGACAGATACGCAGTATTTT. The chain uses TRBV10-3 and TRBJ2-3, with 12 nucleotides matching TRBD2. Per the germline V gene, CDR1 is ENHRY and CDR2 is SYGVKD. V lost 10 bases, J lost 3 bases, and 8 bases stayed unmatched. The CDR3 loop spans 15 amino acids.

This rearrangement joins TRBV4-1 to TRBJ1-4; D perhaps matches TRBD1 (5 bases). Germline CDR1 and CDR2: MGHRA and YSYEKL. The germline V and J ends were trimmed by 0 bases and 5 bases, with 10 bases remaining between them. This CDR3 has 15 amino acids. This chain's CDR3 is CASSQDGTENEKLFF. The CDR3 bases are TGCGCCAGCAGCCAAGATGGGACGGAGAATGAAAAACTGTTTTTT.

The chain has TRBV19 and TRBJ1-2, with D hard to call. Trimming took 6 bases from V and 9 from J, leaving 23 bases between them. CDR1 is LNHDA and CDR2 is SQIVND in the germline V gene (reference sequence). The CDR3 has 15 residues. In DNA form, the CDR3 reads TGTGCCAGTAGCAAGGAGGGTCCCGTCTATAATCGCTACACCTTC. Amino acid sequence: CASSKEGPVYNRYTF.

The J gene is TRBJ2-1, the V gene TRBV28; D is unclear. CDR1 is MDHEN, CDR2 SYDVKM, per germline. Trimming left V 5 bases short and J 5 bases short, with 13 bases between. This CDR3 comprises 14 residues. The CDR3: CASSPPVVHNEQFF. CDR3 nucleotide sequence: TGTGCCAGCAGTCCGCCGGTAGTCCACAATGAGCAGTTCTTC.

This clone was picked up a small number of times. This chain joins TRBV10-3 and TRBJ1-1, with D unresolved. With 10 bases removed from V and 0 bases from J, the gap between germline ends came to 12 bases. Germline loops: CDR1 ENHRY, CDR2 SYGVKD. This CDR3 region has 13 residues. The chain's CDR3 is CATWDWVNTEAFF. In DNA form, the CDR3 reads TGTGCCACCTGGGATTGGGTGAACACTGAAGCTTTCTTT.